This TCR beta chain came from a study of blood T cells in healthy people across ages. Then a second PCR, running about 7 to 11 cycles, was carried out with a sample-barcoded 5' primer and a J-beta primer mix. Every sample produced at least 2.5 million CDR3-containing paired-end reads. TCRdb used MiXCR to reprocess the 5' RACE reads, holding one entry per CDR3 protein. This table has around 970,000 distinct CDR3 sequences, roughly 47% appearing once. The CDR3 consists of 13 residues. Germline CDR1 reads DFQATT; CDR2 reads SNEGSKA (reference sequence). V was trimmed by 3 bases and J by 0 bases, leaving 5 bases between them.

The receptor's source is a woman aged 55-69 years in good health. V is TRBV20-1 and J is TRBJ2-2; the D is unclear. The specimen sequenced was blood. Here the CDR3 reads CSASQPNTGELFF. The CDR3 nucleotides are TGCAGTGCTAGCCAGCCGAACACCGGGGAGCTGTTTTTT.